Below are 17 T cell receptor beta chains sequenced from a single sample in a study of T-cell memory formation after mild COVID-19. TCRdb re-called the 5' RACE reads with MiXCR, one entry per CDR3 protein. The data hold 190,000 or so distinct CDR3 sequences, with about 22% observed a single time. The specimen sequenced was PBMCs or a T cell subset sorted from them (not recorded which). These receptors were collected from an adult woman who had mild COVID-19 (a few samples of this study predate the infection). Cell type and time point are not known.

The chain has TRBV15 and TRBJ2-1; TRBD1 matches 9 bases. Trimming removed 2 bases from V and 7 bases from J; junction bases left unmatched: 6. The CDR3 is 15 residues long. Germline V gives CDR1 LNHNV, CDR2 YYDKDF (reference sequence). CDR3 region: CATSRRDRVWNEQFF. CDR3 DNA sequence: TGTGCCACCAGCAGACGGGACAGGGTGTGGAATGAGCAGTTCTTC.

This clonotype appeared a few times. The chain has TRBV9 and TRBJ1-1; no definite D call. Germline V CDR1 and CDR2: SGDLS, YYNGEE. Trimming took 0 bases from V and 6 from J, leaving 12 bases between them. The length of the CDR3 is 14 residues. The CDR3 is CASSVGSGLAEAFF. DNA for the CDR3: TGTGCCAGCAGCGTAGGCTCCGGGTTGGCTGAAGCTTTCTTT.

The V and J genes are TRBV28 and TRBJ2-3, with 8 bases matching TRBD2. The trim removed 2 bases at V and 6 bases at J, leaving 13 bases unmatched. Looked up from germline, CDR1 is MDHEN and CDR2 is SYDVKM. The CDR3 loop spans 17 amino acids. In nucleotides, the CDR3 is TGTGCCAGCAGTTTACCCCCCGAGCGGGAGCTATGGGATACGCAGTATTTT. It specifies CASSLPPERELWDTQYF.

This rearrangement joins TRBV5-6 to TRBJ2-1; 8 bases are a match to TRBD2. The CDR3 runs to 16 residues. V was pared by 0 bases and J by 4 bases, with 6 bases of the junction left unmatched. CDR1 is SGHDT and CDR2 is YYEEEE in the germline V gene. The CDR3 DNA follows: TGTGCCAGCAGCTTGGAGTCGGCTAGCGGGTACAATGAGCAGTTCTTC. Protein product: CASSLESASGYNEQFF.

V gene TRBV6-1 combines with J gene TRBJ2-2; D gene uncertain. This CDR3 region has 14 residues. CDR1 MNHNS and CDR2 SASEGT come from the germline V gene. V was clipped by 4 bases and J by 6 bases, with 12 bases between them. CDR3 coding DNA: TGTGCCAGCAGTGGTGAATCTATCCCCGGGGAGCTGTTTTTT. Its translation is CASSGESIPGELFF.

CDR3 residues: CASSDWDRAYNEQFF. In DNA, the CDR3 is TGTGCCAGCTCCGACTGGGACAGGGCCTACAATGAGCAGTTCTTC. This chain uses TRBV3-1 with TRBJ2-1; 9 bases line up with TRBD1. Germline CDR1 and CDR2: LGHDT and YNNKEL (reference sequence). The CDR3 spans 15 residues. The J segment lost 2 bases and the V segment lost 8 bases, leaving 7 bases of the junction unmatched.

The V and J genes are TRBV7-9 and TRBJ2-5; D remains ambiguous. Trimming pared 1 base from V and 2 bases from J, leaving 8 bases between. Germline values: CDR1 SEHNR, CDR2 FQNEAQ (reference sequence). CDR3 size: 14 residues. DNA of the CDR3: TGTGCCAGCAGCTTAGGTGTGACACAAGAGACCCAGTACTTC. It codes for CASSLGVTQETQYF.

J is TRBJ1-2 and V is TRBV7-8; D is ambiguous. The germline V gene encodes CDR1 SGHVS and CDR2 FQNEAQ. V shed 6 bases and J shed 8 bases, with 16 bases lying between them. This CDR3 contains 13 residues. The CDR3 protein is CASSPRAASGYTF. CDR3 nucleotides: TGTGCCAGCAGTCCTCGGGCGGCTAGCGGCTACACCTTC.

This clonotype was recorded a few times. The chain links TRBV20-1 to TRBJ1-2, with 7 bases fitting TRBD1. The V gene's germline CDR1 is DFQATT and CDR2 SNEGSKA (reference sequence). The CDR3 totals 12 residues. The V segment lost 7 bases and the J segment 5 bases; nucleotides outside the gene matches: 7. The CDR3 bases are TGCAGTGTCCCACAGGGGTTATATGGCTACACCTTC. Residues: CSVPQGLYGYTF.

V usage is TRBV20-1 and J usage is TRBJ2-1; D not certain. V lost 7 bases and J 0 bases, leaving 19 bases between the germline ends. This CDR3 comprises 16 residues. The germline V gene encodes CDR1 DFQATT and CDR2 SNEGSKA (reference sequence). CDR3 loop: CSDRGDFQRSYNEQFF. For the CDR3, the DNA is TGCAGTGATCGCGGTGACTTCCAACGCTCCTACAATGAGCAGTTCTTC.

There are many counts of this clonotype. This chain links TRBV5-1 with TRBJ2-1; TRBD2 is a possible D gene (6 bases). This CDR3 is built from 17 residues. Germline V gene lookup returns CDR1 SGHRS and CDR2 YFSETQ. Trimming left V 3 bases short and J 0 bases short, with 16 bases between. The CDR3 DNA follows: TGCGCCAGCAGCTCCTACCGGGACTCGAGCTCCTACAATGAGCAGTTCTTC. This sequence encodes CASSSYRDSSSYNEQFF.

This clonotype has just a few counts. The chain uses TRBV12-3 or TRBV12-4 and TRBJ2-1, with 10 bases fitting TRBD2. The ends lost 6 bases at V and 9 bases at J; junction bases unmatched: 11. The length of the CDR3 is 15 residues. CDR3 in DNA: TGTGCCAGCAGGGTGAGCGGGGGGGCTGGCTTTGAGCAGTTCTTC. This sequence encodes CASRVSGGAGFEQFF.

This clonotype has just a few counts. The chain has TRBV7-9 and TRBJ2-3; tentative D call: TRBD2 (5 bases). From germline, CDR1 is SEHNR and CDR2 FQNEAQ (reference sequence). Deletions cut 2 bases from V and 4 bases from J, with 7 bases between. This CDR3 region has 13 residues. The CDR3 spells CASSLTGADTQYF. The CDR3 coding sequence is TGTGCCAGCAGCTTAACCGGGGCAGATACGCAGTATTTT.

This clonotype was detected a few times. The chain joins TRBV4-1 to TRBJ2-5; the match to TRBD2 covers 9 bases. Germline values: CDR1 MGHRA, CDR2 YSYEKL. The V gene end was trimmed by 1 base and the J gene end by 1 base; junction bases not matched to a gene: 4. The CDR3 loop spans 16 amino acids. CDR3: CASSQGDSGSQETQYF. CDR3 in DNA: TGCGCCAGCAGCCAAGGCGATAGCGGGAGCCAAGAGACCCAGTACTTC.

The rearrangement uses TRBV5-1 and TRBJ1-1, with TRBD1 as a possible D gene (6 bases). The germline V gene encodes CDR1 SGHRS and CDR2 YFSETQ. This CDR3 has 16 amino acids. The germline V and J ends were trimmed by 2 bases and 3 bases, with 17 bases remaining between them. Here the CDR3 reads CASSLRSQGLDTEAFF. Written as DNA, the CDR3 is TGCGCCAGCAGCTTAAGATCCCAGGGGCTCGACACTGAAGCTTTCTTT.

The rearrangement uses TRBV20-1 and TRBJ1-2, with a weak D call TRBD1 (5 bases). The germline V and J ends were trimmed by 6 bases and 1 base, with 15 bases remaining between them. This CDR3 has 14 amino acids. Germline V lookup: CDR1 DFQATT, CDR2 SNEGSKA (reference sequence). CDR3 sequence reads: CSARHRDDNYGYTF. In DNA form, the CDR3 reads TGCAGTGCCCGGCACCGGGACGATAACTATGGCTACACCTTC.

A few counts support this clonotype. V gene TRBV13 combines with J gene TRBJ1-6, with D maybe TRBD1 (6 bases). Germline CDR1 is PRHDT and CDR2 is FYEKMQ (reference sequence). The V and J ends lost 5 bases and 10 bases respectively, with 15 bases between them. The CDR3 totals 14 residues. CDR3 sequence: CASSKQGRRSPLHF. CDR3 DNA: TGTGCCAGCAGCAAACAGGGTAGACGCTCACCCCTCCACTTT.